The sequence of this TCR beta chain was determined in a study of blood T cell repertoires in COVID-19. Assay: immunoSEQ multiplex PCR; the TCRdb copy retains only in-frame clones and omits some. This sample has 140,000 to 150,000 clones, with roughly 75% found just once. The CDR3 is made up of 14 amino acids. The trim removed 7 bases at V and 7 bases at J, leaving 10 bases unmatched. CDR1 and CDR2 from the germline V gene are SNHLY and FYNNEI. The sequence came from a woman aged 45 to 65 who had recovered from COVID-19. Sequenced material: PBMCs or T cells enriched from blood (not recorded which). J is TRBJ1-5 and V is TRBV2; 7 positions agree with TRBD1. CDR3 residues: CASNKGAGRQPQHF. The CDR3 DNA is TGTGCCAGCAACAAGGGGGCAGGGAGACAGCCCCAGCATTTT.